This T cell receptor beta chain was identified during a study of T cell repertoires in cytomegalovirus infection. Study as a whole: CMV infection plus the matching HLA type was flagged by public TCR beta signatures. The study, taken as a whole, reports: HLA-C-restricted CMV clonotypes gave the most frequent clonotype in two of eight donors.

About this clonotype: Antigen unknown.

The CDR3 extends over 12 amino acids. The germline V gene has CDR1 MNHEY and CDR2 SVGEGT. V was pared by 7 bases and J by 1 base, with 7 bases between. TCRdb passed the reads through MiXCR, listing each CDR3 protein once. The table shows about 890,000 distinct CDR3 sequences, with around 29% occurring only once. This sequence originates from a human donor in good health (CMV status not recorded). Some clones in this sample may be carry-over from other donors' samples. The starting material was cultured CD8+ T cells from PBMCs, obtained from culture after CMV antigen stimulation. The chain carries TRBV6-2 or TRBV6-3 and TRBJ1-2; no clear D. CDR3 sequence (DNA): TGTGCCAGCACCCACAGTAACTATGGCTACACCTTC. It codes for CASTHSNYGYTF.